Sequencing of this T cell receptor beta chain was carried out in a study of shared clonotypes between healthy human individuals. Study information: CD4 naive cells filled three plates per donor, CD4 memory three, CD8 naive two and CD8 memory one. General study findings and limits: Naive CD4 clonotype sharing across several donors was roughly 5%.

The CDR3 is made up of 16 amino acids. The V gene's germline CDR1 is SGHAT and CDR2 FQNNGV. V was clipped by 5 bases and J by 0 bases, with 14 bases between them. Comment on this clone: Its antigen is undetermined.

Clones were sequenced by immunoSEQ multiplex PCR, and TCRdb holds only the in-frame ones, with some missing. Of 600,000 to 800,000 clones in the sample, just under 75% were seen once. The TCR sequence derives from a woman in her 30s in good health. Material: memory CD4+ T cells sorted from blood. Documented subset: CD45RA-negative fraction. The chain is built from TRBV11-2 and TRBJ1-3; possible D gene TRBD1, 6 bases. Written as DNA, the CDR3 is TGTGCCAGCAGCCCCCGGTGGGACACCTCTGGAAACACCATATATTTT. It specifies CASSPRWDTSGNTIYF.